These 17 T cell receptor beta chains originate from one sample sequenced in a study of blood T cell repertoires in COVID-19. Some clones are missing from TCRdb's copy, which holds only in-frame ones; the method was immunoSEQ multiplex PCR. Among over 55,000 clones listed, 65% to 85% were seen once. Sequencing used peripheral blood. Source of these receptors: a man in his fifties with active COVID-19.

This clone has a single count. The gene calls are TRBV10-1 and TRBJ1-5; TRBD1 matches at 9 bases. The germline V gene encodes CDR1 WNHNN and CDR2 SYGVQD (reference sequence). After removal of 3 bases from V and 6 bases from J, the junction contained 6 bases not matched to a gene. The CDR3 has 15 amino acids. The CDR3 DNA reads TGCGCCAGCAGTGATGGGGACAGGGTCGTTCAGCCCCAGCATTTT. Translation gives CASSDGDRVVQPQHF.

The CDR3 loop is CASSRTGNPNEKLFF. CDR3 DNA: TGTGCCAGCTCACGAACAGGGAACCCTAATGAAAAACTGTTTTTT. The chain carries TRBV18 and TRBJ1-4; perhaps TRBD1 as D (6 bases). The CDR3 is 15 amino acids. V was pared by 4 bases and J by 3 bases, with 12 bases between. Germline assignment: CDR1 KGHSH and CDR2 LQKENI.

The J gene is TRBJ2-1, the V gene TRBV28; 13 bases map to TRBD2. CDR1 and CDR2 (germline): MDHEN, SYDVKM. The junction had 9 bases not matched to a gene; V was cut back by 5 bases and J by 8 bases. The CDR3 totals 16 residues. Written as DNA, the CDR3 is TGTGCCAGCAGTCGACCACTAGCGGGAGGGCCGGATGAGCAGTTCTTC. It specifies CASSRPLAGGPDEQFF.

This rearrangement joins TRBV3-1 (or the pseudogene TRBV3-2) to TRBJ2-1; 12 nucleotides line up with TRBD2. Trimming took 2 bases from V and 3 from J; bases not matched to a gene: 2. Germline V gene sequence: CDR1 LGHDT, CDR2 YNNKEL (reference sequence). The length of the CDR3 is 16 residues. DNA for the CDR3: TGTGCCAGCAGCCAACTAGCGGGGGGGATCTACAATGAGCAGTTCTTC. Translated, it gives CASSQLAGGIYNEQFF.

V and J are TRBV29-1 and TRBJ2-2; the D gene is possibly TRBD1 (6 bases). Germline CDR1 is SQVTM and CDR2 is ANQGSEA. V was clipped by 6 bases and J by 5 bases, with 16 bases between them. The CDR3 has 14 amino acids. This chain's CDR3 is CSVTTGRGTGELFF. The CDR3 DNA follows: TGCAGCGTAACAACAGGGCGCGGGACCGGGGAGCTGTTTTTT.

The chain carries TRBV12-3 or TRBV12-4 and TRBJ2-5; unclear D gene. The ends were cut back, 6 bases at V and 1 base at J, with 9 bases in the middle. This CDR3 spans 13 amino acids. CDR3 in DNA: TGTGCCAGCAGCCCCGAGCTCCAAGAGACCCAGTACTTC. Translated: CASSPELQETQYF.

The chain uses TRBV18 and TRBJ2-2; the D is unclear. V was pared by 0 bases and J by 1 base, with 9 bases between. Germline CDR1 is KGHSH and CDR2 is LQKENI. CDR3 length: 16 residues. Written as DNA, the CDR3 is TGTGCCAGCTCACCACCGGCCGGGTGGAACACCGGGGAGCTGTTTTTT. Amino acids: CASSPPAGWNTGELFF. Full variable domain (remainder filled in from reference TRBV18 and TRBJ2-2): NAGVMQNPRHLVRRRGQEARLRCSPMKGHSHVYWYRQLPEEGLKFMVYLQKENIIDESGMPKERFSAEFPKEGPSILRIQQVVRGDSAAYFCASSPPAGWNTGELFFGEGSRLTVL.

This CDR3 is CAWSLKETQYF. For the CDR3, the DNA is TGTGCCTGGAGTCTAAAAGAGACCCAGTACTTC. The rearrangement uses TRBV30 and TRBJ2-5, with unresolved D. CDR1 is GTSNPN and CDR2 is SVGIG in the germline V gene (reference sequence). Trimming shortened V by 2 bases and J by 3 bases, and 4 bases separated the two germline ends. The length of the CDR3 is 11 residues. Full variable domain (rest looked up from reference TRBV30 and TRBJ2-5): SQTIHQWPATLVQPVGSPLSLECTVEGTSNPNLYWYRQAAGRGLQLLFYSVGIGQISSEVPQNLSASRPQDRQFILSSKKLLLSDSGFYLCAWSLKETQYFGPGTRLLVL.

The genes are TRBV12-3 or TRBV12-4 and TRBJ2-5, with 8 bases lining up with TRBD2. The V and J ends lost 5 bases and 5 bases, in that order; junction bases with no gene match: 4. The CDR3 extends over 13 amino acids. The CDR3 nucleotides are TGTGCCAGCAGTACTGGACTAGCCGAGACCCAGTACTTC. Amino acids: CASSTGLAETQYF.

The chain has TRBV5-4 and TRBJ2-7; no definite D call. Trimming removed 3 bases from V and 4 bases from J, with 5 bases in between. CDR3 length equals 11 residues. Germline CDR1 reads SGHNT; CDR2 reads YYREEE (reference sequence). CDR3 sequence reads: CASSYLYEQYF. The CDR3 nucleotides read TGTGCCAGCAGCTACCTATACGAGCAGTACTTC.

This clone appeared once. The chain carries TRBV3-1 (or the pseudogene TRBV3-2) and TRBJ2-6; TRBD2 is a possible D gene (5 bases). CDR1 and CDR2 from the germline V gene are LGHDT and YNNKEL (reference sequence). The CDR3 contains 15 residues. Trimming removed 4 bases from V and 0 bases from J, with 7 bases in between. CDR3 DNA: TGTGCCAGCAGCCCCGCGGGCTCTGGGGCCAACGTCCTGACTTTC. Protein product: CASSPAGSGANVLTF.

This rearrangement joins TRBV12-3 or TRBV12-4 to TRBJ2-7; TRBD1 matches 10 bases. V lost 6 bases, J lost 6 bases, and 5 bases stayed unmatched. The CDR3 consists of 13 residues. The CDR3 protein is CASSQDRGLEQYF. DNA for the CDR3: TGTGCCAGCAGCCAAGACAGGGGGCTCGAGCAGTACTTC.

The chain joins TRBV5-4 to TRBJ2-3, with D possibly matching TRBD1 (6 bases). Germline V gene lookup returns CDR1 SGHNT and CDR2 YYREEE (reference sequence). V was cut by 1 base and J by 10 bases, with 10 bases left in between. This CDR3 spans 12 amino acids. CDR3 coding DNA: TGTGCCAGCAGCTTGTCAGGGGAGCCGCAGTATTTT. Residues: CASSLSGEPQYF.

The rearrangement joins TRBV7-9 to TRBJ2-5; 9 bases line up with TRBD1. The germline V gene has CDR1 SEHNR and CDR2 FQNEAQ (reference sequence). This CDR3 comprises 16 residues. V was pared by 5 bases and J by 5 bases, with 12 bases of the junction left unmatched. The CDR3 loop is CASSVSTTGGGETQYF. CDR3 nucleotide sequence: TGTGCCAGCAGCGTGTCAACTACAGGGGGCGGGGAGACCCAGTACTTC.

CDR3 sequence (DNA): TGTGCCAGCAGCACCGGGACTGTATCCTACGAGCAGTACTTC. It specifies CASSTGTVSYEQYF. The V and J genes are TRBV5-6 and TRBJ2-7, with D possibly matching TRBD2 (6 bases). This CDR3 has 14 residues. V was shortened by 4 bases and J by 1 base, with 12 bases between the two germline ends. Germline lookup yields CDR1 SGHDT and CDR2 YYEEEE.

The chain has TRBV20-1 and TRBJ1-1, with TRBD1 as a possible D gene (6 bases). V shed 7 bases and J shed 7 bases, with 13 bases lying between them. CDR3 length: 11 residues. The V gene's germline CDR1 is DFQATT and CDR2 SNEGSKA (reference sequence). CDR3 nucleotides: TGCAGTGTACGGGGGGCTGGTGAAGCTTTCTTT. It specifies CSVRGAGEAFF.

The chain uses TRBV5-1 and TRBJ2-5; TRBD2 might be the D (6 bases). The ends were cut back, 0 bases at V and 3 bases at J, with 9 bases in the middle. Per the germline V gene, CDR1 is SGHRS and CDR2 is YFSETQ. This CDR3 contains 14 residues. The CDR3 region is CASSLALAEETQYF. The DNA of the CDR3 is TGCGCCAGCAGCTTGGCCTTAGCGGAAGAGACCCAGTACTTC.